Below, 5 T cell receptor beta chains from the same sample are listed, as sequenced in a study of shared clonotypes between healthy human individuals. The repertoire was sequenced with immunoSEQ multiplex PCR; TCRdb's copy has only in-frame clones and lacks some. The data show some 1,100,000 clones, around three quarters seen once. The sample taken for sequencing was memory CD4+ T cells from PBMCs. As to subset: CD45RA-negative fraction. The receptors shown here come from a man aged 18 to 30 in good health. Some clones in this sample may be carry-over from other donors' samples.

For this clone: This same CDR3 is encoded by further DNA sequences in the sample. V gene TRBV5-1 combines with J gene TRBJ2-3; D remains ambiguous. The germline V gene encodes CDR1 SGHRS and CDR2 YFSETQ. This CDR3 has 11 residues. V lost 4 bases and J lost 4, with 4 bases in between. CDR3 amino acids: CASSRADTQYF. In nucleotides, the CDR3 is TGCGCCAGCAGCCGCGCAGATACGCAGTATTTT.

V is TRBV19 and J is TRBJ1-2; D gene ambiguous. This CDR3 has 14 residues. With 7 bases removed from V and 0 bases from J, the gap between germline ends came to 12 bases. The germline V gene has CDR1 LNHDA and CDR2 SQIVND (reference sequence). The CDR3 DNA is TGTGCCAGTACCTCGGTGCACGCTAACTATGGCTACACCTTC. This sequence encodes CASTSVHANYGYTF.

The chain joins TRBV10-3 to TRBJ2-5, with TRBD2 matching 7 bases. The CDR3 is 14 amino acids. Germline V lookup: CDR1 ENHRY, CDR2 SYGVKD. The J segment lost 2 bases and the V segment lost 4 bases, leaving 4 bases of the junction unmatched. The CDR3: CAISVGGSQETQYF. CDR3 nucleotides: TGTGCCATCAGTGTCGGGGGGTCACAAGAGACCCAGTACTTC.

V usage is TRBV19 and J usage is TRBJ2-7, with 9 bases lining up with TRBD1. This CDR3 is 15 amino acids long. Germline CDR1 is LNHDA and CDR2 is SQIVND (reference sequence). The trim removed 9 bases at V and 4 bases at J, leaving 13 bases unmatched. CDR3 in DNA: TGTGCCAGCAAAGAAACAGGGGGCGGAGGTTACGAGCAGTACTTC. Amino acids: CASKETGGGGYEQYF.

V gene TRBV4-1 combines with J gene TRBJ1-1; unclear D gene. Germline V gene data show CDR1 as MGHRA and CDR2 as YSYEKL. V was pared by 0 bases and J by 11 bases, with 19 bases between. This CDR3 is built from 15 residues. CDR3 DNA sequence: TGCGCCAGCAGCCAAGATAGCACAGCTGGACTGGGGGCTTTCTTT. Translated: CASSQDSTAGLGAFF.